The present TCR beta chain was sequenced within a study of cytomegalovirus exposure and HLA in healthy donors. Study as a whole: Researchers found that roughly 81% of under 450 genotyped donors fell within the Caucasian-associated ancestry cluster.

Whole-study findings and limits: Apparent HLA restriction characterized most CMV-associated TCR beta chains in a later analysis. Presence/absence results assume similar sequencing depth per donor, which may not hold. Reports state that TCR beta sequences accurately predicted most subjects' HLA-A and HLA-B alleles.

With 9 bases removed from V and 1 base from J, the gap between germline ends came to 7 bases. The germline V gene encodes CDR1 SGDLS and CDR2 YYNGEE. The CDR3 runs 11 residues. A multiplex PCR was run with 60 Vbeta primers and 13 Jbeta primers. TCRdb's copy holds only in-frame clones and misses some; the assay was immunoSEQ multiplex PCR. The repertoire consists of about 97,000 clones, with 76% occurring once and the leading ten covering around 4%. For this clone: Antigen unknown.

V is TRBV9 and J is TRBJ1-1, with no clear D. Sample: PBMCs. The receptor comes from a man aged 40-49 years in good health and CMV-seronegative. CDR3 protein: CATQANTEAFF. The CDR3 DNA follows: TGTGCCACCCAGGCGAACACTGAAGCTTTCTTT.